This paragraph covers one TCR beta chain sequence. Its antigen is currently unknown. Method: immunoSEQ multiplex PCR; TCRdb's copy keeps in-frame clones and lacks some. The data show some 170,000 clones, with approximately 89% seen just once and roughly 3% held by the top ten. This entry belongs to a study of cytomegalovirus exposure and HLA in healthy donors. Across the whole study: The platform used for the 95 to 150 validation repertoires matched that of the approximately 640 first-cohort repertoires, a later analysis reported.

Trimming left V 7 bases short and J 3 bases short, with 15 bases between. The CDR3 runs to 14 residues. Germline V gives CDR1 LNHDA, CDR2 SQIVND (reference sequence). Study outcomes and limitations: Rare TCR sequences dominated, though some public TCRs recurred in many donors. Diagnosis of cytomegalovirus status made by the classifier reportedly showed high specificity and sensitivity.

The donors were in the roughly 130-subject validation cohort, distinct from the approximately 700-subject first cohort. This TCR was recovered from a man aged 18 to 35 in good health and CMV-seropositive. This rearrangement joins TRBV19 to TRBJ1-1; D unclear. The material sequenced was PBMCs. The CDR3 region has the DNA TGTGCCAGTATAAGGGTGCCGGAGGACACTGAAGCTTTCTTT. It is translated as CASIRVPEDTEAFF.